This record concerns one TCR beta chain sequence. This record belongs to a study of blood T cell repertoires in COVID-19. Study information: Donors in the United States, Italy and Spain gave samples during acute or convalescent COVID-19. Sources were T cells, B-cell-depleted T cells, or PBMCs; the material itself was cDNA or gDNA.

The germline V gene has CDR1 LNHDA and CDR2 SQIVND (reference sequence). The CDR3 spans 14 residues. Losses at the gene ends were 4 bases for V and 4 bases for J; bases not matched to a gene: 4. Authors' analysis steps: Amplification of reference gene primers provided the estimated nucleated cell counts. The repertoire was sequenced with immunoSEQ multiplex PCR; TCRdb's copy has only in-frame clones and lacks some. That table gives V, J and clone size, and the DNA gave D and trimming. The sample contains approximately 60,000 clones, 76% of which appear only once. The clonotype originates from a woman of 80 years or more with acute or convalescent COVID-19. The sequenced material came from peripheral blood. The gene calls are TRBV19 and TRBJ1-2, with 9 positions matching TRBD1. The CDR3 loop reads CASSTGTGSYGYTF. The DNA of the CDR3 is TGTGCCAGTAGTACCGGGACAGGGAGCTATGGCTACACCTTC. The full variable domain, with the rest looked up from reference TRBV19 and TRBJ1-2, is DGGITQSPKYLFRKEGQNVTLSCEQNLNHDAMYWYRQDPGQGLRLIYYSQIVNDFQKGDIAEGYSVSREKKESFPLTVTSAQKNPTAFYLCASSTGTGSYGYTFGSGTRLTVV.